This passage covers 12 T cell receptor beta chains from one sample sequenced in a study of human T cells and chemical hapten exposure. As for time point: patch test 1, 2 weeks after DPC sensitization. Indicated treatment: therapeutic diphenylcyclopropenone sensitization with weekly scalp DPC. TCRdb itself ran the RACE reads through MiXCR, one entry per CDR3 protein. The data show 350,000 or so distinct CDR3 sequences, around 7% seen once. Sequencing was performed on whole blood, taken in connection with sensitization to the hapten diphenylcyclopropenone (DPC). These receptors came from a woman in her late teens or twenties with alopecia areata. Some clones in this sample may be carry-over from other donors' samples.

The chain combines TRBV2 with TRBJ2-3; 13 nucleotides line up with TRBD2. Germline values: CDR1 SNHLY, CDR2 FYNNEI. This CDR3 spans 16 amino acids. V gave up 7 bases and J gave up 3 bases; unmatched junction bases: 7. CDR3 sequence reads: CASTGLAGTLTDTQYF. DNA of the CDR3: TGTGCCAGCACGGGACTAGCGGGGACTCTTACAGATACGCAGTATTTT.

This clonotype came up many times. The V call is TRBV27, the J call TRBJ1-2; 9 nucleotides agree with TRBD1. After removal of 4 bases from V and 6 bases from J, the junction contained 6 bases not matched to a gene. CDR1 MNHEY and CDR2 SMNVEV come from the germline V gene (reference sequence). This CDR3 is 14 amino acids long. The CDR3 sequence is CASSSGQGLDGYTF. For the CDR3, the DNA is TGTGCCAGCAGTTCGGGACAGGGTCTGGATGGCTACACCTTC.

At least ten counts were recorded for this clonotype. The chain carries TRBV10-3 and TRBJ2-7; no firm D call. CDR3 length: 14 amino acids. In germline, CDR1 is ENHRY, CDR2 SYGVKD. Trimming took 0 bases from V and 6 from J, leaving 12 bases between them. CDR3 coding DNA: TGTGCCATCAGTGAGTCGTCCATAGCTAGCGAGCAGTACTTC. Protein sequence: CAISESSIASEQYF.

This clonotype was observed a few times. V and J are TRBV20-1 and TRBJ2-1, with 8 bases matching TRBD1. After removal of 5 bases from V and 10 bases from J, the junction contained 16 bases not matched to a gene. From germline, CDR1 is DFQATT and CDR2 SNEGSKA (reference sequence). The CDR3 contains 15 residues. In nucleotides, the CDR3 is TGCAGTGCTGGGGTAGACAGGGGTCCTGGATGGGAGCAGTTCTTC. Its protein is CSAGVDRGPGWEQFF.

The chain uses TRBV7-9 and TRBJ1-6; 8 positions agree with TRBD1. This CDR3 region has 13 residues. J gave up 7 bases and V 8 bases, and 4 bases lay outside the gene matches. Looked up from germline, CDR1 is SEHNR and CDR2 is FQNEAQ (reference sequence). CDR3 nucleotide sequence: TGTGCCAGCGGGACAGGTCCGAATTCACCCCTCCACTTT. Amino acid sequence: CASGTGPNSPLHF.

This clonotype was counted ten times or more. The gene calls are TRBV7-2 and TRBJ2-5; D tentatively reads TRBD1 or TRBD2 (6 bases each). The CDR3 has 16 residues. V dropped 1 base and J dropped 1 base, with 13 bases sitting between them. The germline gives CDR1 SGHTA, CDR2 FQGNSA. The CDR3 loop is CASSLVRGLFQETQYF. The CDR3 DNA is TGTGCCAGCAGCTTAGTACGGGGGCTTTTCCAAGAGACCCAGTACTTC.

The chain joins TRBV9 to TRBJ2-3, with D unresolved. CDR1 and CDR2 from the germline V gene are SGDLS and YYNGEE. This CDR3 has 16 residues. The V end lost 3 bases, the J end lost 4 bases, and 18 bases lay between the germline ends. The CDR3 sequence: CASSGKVGSVADTQYF. The DNA of the CDR3 is TGTGCCAGCAGCGGAAAAGTTGGAAGTGTCGCAGATACGCAGTATTTT.

This clonotype was seen many times. The chain links TRBV5-1 to TRBJ2-5; D is possibly TRBD1 (5 bases). From germline, CDR1 is SGHRS and CDR2 YFSETQ. Trimming removed 1 base at V and 3 bases at J, with 10 bases between. The CDR3 loop spans 14 amino acids. The CDR3 sequence: CASSLSQAEETQYF. DNA of the CDR3: TGCGCCAGCAGCTTGTCACAGGCAGAAGAGACCCAGTACTTC.

This clonotype was seen at least ten times. The CDR3 DNA follows: TGTGCCAGCAGTTTGAATAGCGGGGGGGCCTCGGATACGCAGTATTTT. This encodes CASSLNSGGASDTQYF. This rearrangement joins TRBV12-3 or TRBV12-4 to TRBJ2-3; 11 nucleotides align to TRBD2. J lost 6 bases, V lost 3 bases, and 8 bases had no gene match. The CDR3 is 16 residues long.

The V call is TRBV7-2, the J call TRBJ2-2, with TRBD2 matching over 9 bases. Trimming at V came to 1 base and at J to 13 bases, leaving 7 bases not matched to a gene. Germline assignment: CDR1 SGHTA and CDR2 FQGNSA. The CDR3 has 14 amino acids. The CDR3 DNA reads TGTGCCAGCAGCTTAGTTCTGGCGGGGGGGTCGCTGTTTTTT. Its translation: CASSLVLAGGSLFF.

V is TRBV7-2 and J is TRBJ2-2; 9 positions agree with TRBD1. V shed 1 base, J shed 4 bases, and the junction held 1 base outside the gene matches. The CDR3 is 15 residues long. The germline CDR1 and CDR2 sequences are SGHTA and FQGNSA. CDR3 sequence (DNA): TGTGCCAGCAGCTTAGTGACAGGGGGCACCGGGGAGCTGTTTTTT. Its translation: CASSLVTGGTGELFF.

This chain connects TRBV15 to TRBJ2-4; 10 nucleotides match TRBD2. In germline, CDR1 is LNHNV, CDR2 YYDKDF (reference sequence). The length of the CDR3 is 15 residues. V lost 3 bases and J lost 10; bases outside the gene matches: 9. In DNA, the CDR3 is TGTGCCACCAGCAGGTCTAGCGGGGGCCTGTATATTCAGTACTTC. Translation: CATSRSSGGLYIQYF.